These 23 T cell receptor beta chains originate from one sample sequenced in a study of Ad26.COV2.S vaccination and SARS-CoV-2 variants. The table came from immunoSEQ multiplex PCR; TCRdb's copy has only in-frame clones and leaves some out. The data hold around 380,000 clones, with 75% to 90% observed a single time. The treatment was: approximately 18 received Ad26.COV2.S at low or high dose, single or two shots; about five received placebo; per-sample allocation not given. It was on day 63 after the first vaccine or placebo injection that samples were taken. The sample here was peripheral blood, taken in a trial of Ad26.COV2.S vaccine versus placebo. Receptor source: a person aged 18-60 years who received the Ad26.COV2.S COVID-19 vaccine or a placebo.

The chain carries TRBV19 and TRBJ1-6; TRBD1 might be the D (6 bases). Looked up from germline, CDR1 is LNHDA and CDR2 is SQIVND (reference sequence). This CDR3 spans 16 amino acids. The V end was cut by 1 base, the J end by 7 bases, with 14 bases between. The CDR3 spells CASSIVWGTGNSPLHF. The CDR3 DNA follows: TGTGCCAGTAGTATAGTATGGGGAACAGGGAATTCACCCCTCCACTTT.

The chain uses TRBV4-1 and TRBJ1-2; D is unclear. Trimming took 0 bases from V and 8 from J, leaving 7 bases between them. The CDR3 spans 12 residues. Germline CDR1 MGHRA, CDR2 YSYEKL. The CDR3 protein is CASSQDTRGYTF. The CDR3 DNA reads as TGCGCCAGCAGCCAAGACACGAGGGGCTACACCTTC.

This chain joins TRBV5-1 and TRBJ2-7; D may be TRBD1 or TRBD2 (5 bases each). This CDR3 contains 15 residues. Deletions cut 3 bases from V and 0 bases from J, with 13 bases between. CDR1 and CDR2 from the germline V gene are SGHRS and YFSETQ. CDR3 in amino acids: CASSWGTDSSYEQYF. For the CDR3, the DNA is TGCGCCAGCAGCTGGGGGACCGATAGCTCCTACGAGCAGTACTTC.

With respect to this clone: The same CDR3 can be traced to other DNA sequences in this sample. V is TRBV15 and J is TRBJ2-3; no clear D. CDR1 is LNHNV and CDR2 is YYDKDF in the germline V gene (reference sequence). This CDR3 has 12 amino acids. V lost 1 base to trimming and J lost 6 bases, with 5 bases between them. DNA for the CDR3: TGTGCCACCAGCAGAGTTGGGGATACGCAGTATTTT. Its protein product is CATSRVGDTQYF.

A word on this clone: The same CDR3 can be traced to other DNA sequences in this sample. The J gene is TRBJ1-1, the V gene TRBV6-2 or TRBV6-3; D may be TRBD1 (6 bases). This CDR3 is 11 amino acids long. V was pared by 5 bases and J by 5 bases, with 6 bases between. Germline values: CDR1 MNHEY, CDR2 SVGEGT. This chain's CDR3 is CASSQGTEAFF. For the CDR3, the DNA is TGTGCCAGCAGTCAGGGGACTGAAGCTTTCTTT.

The chain joins TRBV5-4 to TRBJ1-4, with TRBD1 identical over 7 bases. This CDR3 contains 17 residues. Trimming cost V 1 base and J 0 bases; bases outside gene matches: 6. Germline assignment: CDR1 SGHNT and CDR2 YYREEE (reference sequence). For the CDR3, the DNA is TGTGCCAGCAGCTTGAACAGGGGACTTGCAACTAATGAAAAACTGTTTTTT. This encodes CASSLNRGLATNEKLFF.

The chain joins TRBV29-1 to TRBJ2-3; D is ambiguous. The germline V gene has CDR1 SQVTM and CDR2 ANQGSEA. Trimming shortened V by 6 bases and J by 6 bases, and 10 bases separated the two germline ends. This CDR3 is built from 11 residues. CDR3 sequence reads: CSVVTWDTQYF. The CDR3 DNA sequence: TGCAGCGTCGTAACGTGGGATACGCAGTATTTT.

The chain is built from TRBV5-5 and TRBJ2-1; D not resolved. The CDR3 contains 13 residues. Between the trimmed V and J ends, which lost 2 bases and 4 bases, there was a span of 7 bases. The germline gives CDR1 SGHKS, CDR2 YYEKEE (reference sequence). The CDR3 is CASSLNGYNEQFF. The CDR3 DNA is TGTGCCAGCAGCTTAAACGGATACAATGAGCAGTTCTTC.

This rearrangement joins TRBV19 to TRBJ1-5; D is uncertain. This CDR3 comprises 14 residues. V was trimmed by 2 bases and J by 3 bases, leaving 8 bases between them. Germline assignment: CDR1 LNHDA and CDR2 SQIVND (reference sequence). The CDR3 nucleotides are TGTGCCAGTAGTATAAACTCATTCAATCAGCCCCAGCATTTT. Translating gives CASSINSFNQPQHF.

The chain recombines TRBV5-1 with TRBJ2-2; 8 bases fit TRBD1. V lost 4 bases and J lost 7; bases outside the gene matches: 9. CDR1 is SGHRS, CDR2 YFSETQ, per germline. The CDR3 contains 15 residues. Written as DNA, the CDR3 is TGCGCCAGCAGCCTGGGACAGGCCCCCGACGGGGAGCTGTTTTTT. This translates into CASSLGQAPDGELFF.

This clone was detected a few times. The rearrangement uses TRBV6-5 and TRBJ2-7, with 7 bases matching TRBD2. The CDR3 sequence is 16 residues long. The trim removed 0 bases at V and 4 bases at J, leaving 9 bases unmatched. Germline V CDR1 and CDR2: MNHEY, SVGAGI. This chain's CDR3 is CASSYSTWGGGYEQYF. As DNA, the CDR3 is TGTGCCAGCAGTTACTCGACTTGGGGCGGGGGTTACGAGCAGTACTTC.

This sequence joins TRBV4-1 and TRBJ2-2, with no clear D. The CDR3 is 16 residues long. V was cut by 1 base and J by 5 bases, with 14 bases left in between. From germline, CDR1 is MGHRA and CDR2 YSYEKL. The CDR3 region is CASSQVTGVRTGELFF. The CDR3 DNA reads TGCGCCAGCAGCCAAGTTACGGGCGTTCGGACCGGGGAGCTGTTTTTT.

This clone came up once. The chain employs TRBV6-5 and TRBJ2-7, with 7 positions matching TRBD1. This CDR3 region has 13 residues. Germline loops: CDR1 MNHEY, CDR2 SVGAGI. V lost 6 bases, J lost 4 bases, and 6 bases stayed unmatched. The CDR3 DNA is TGTGCCAGCAGCCGCTCAGGGGGTTACGAGCAGTACTTC. Translating it yields CASSRSGGYEQYF.

This clone has only a few counts. The chain combines TRBV7-8 with TRBJ2-7; D may match TRBD1 or TRBD2 (6 bases each). Germline lookup yields CDR1 SGHVS and CDR2 FQNEAQ. The V gene lost 6 bases and the J gene lost 7 bases, with 19 bases spanning the gap. The CDR3 is 14 residues long. The CDR3 sequence is CASSPRRGQWEQYF. The CDR3 DNA is TGTGCCAGCAGTCCCCGCCGGGGGCAATGGGAGCAGTACTTC. Full variable domain (rest looked up from reference TRBV7-8 and TRBJ2-7): GAGVSQSPRYKVAKRGQDVALRCDPISGHVSLFWYQQALGQGPEFLTYFQNEAQLDKSGLPSDRFFAERPEGSVSTLKIQRTQQEDSAVYLCASSPRRGQWEQYFGPGTRLTVT.

This clone occurred once. The chain carries TRBV24-1 and TRBJ2-3; 9 bases agree with TRBD1. With 3 bases clipped from V and 3 bases from J, the junction kept 3 bases outside the gene matches. This CDR3 is 15 amino acids long. Germline-derived CDR1 and CDR2 are KGHDR and SFDVKD. Written as DNA, the CDR3 is TGTGCCACCAGTGATGCCGGGACAGGGACAGATACGCAGTATTTT. This sequence encodes CATSDAGTGTDTQYF.

This chain links TRBV6-6 with TRBJ1-2; 10 bases map to TRBD1. The CDR3 sequence is 13 residues long. The germline V gene has CDR1 MNHNY and CDR2 SVGAGI (reference sequence). The V segment lost 6 bases and the J segment 8 bases; nucleotides outside the gene matches: 6. The DNA for the CDR3 is TGTGCCAGCAGAGCCGGACAGGGGGGAGGCTACACCTTC. It yields the protein CASRAGQGGGYTF.

The V and J genes are TRBV5-5 and TRBJ1-5; no clear D gene. The CDR3 has 15 residues. In germline, CDR1 is SGHKS, CDR2 YYEKEE (reference sequence). With 3 bases removed from V and 2 bases from J, the gap between germline ends came to 12 bases. The CDR3 sequence is CASSWSLEGNQPQHF. As DNA, the CDR3 is TGTGCCAGCAGCTGGTCCCTTGAGGGCAATCAGCCCCAGCATTTT.

The chain combines TRBV7-6 with TRBJ2-1, with 11 bases that match TRBD1. The CDR3 has 16 amino acids. J was trimmed by 6 bases and V by 1 base; bases with no gene match: 5. CDR1 is SGHVS, CDR2 FNYEAQ, per germline. The CDR3 spells CASSLGGQGDSNEQFF. The CDR3 nucleotides are TGTGCCAGCAGCTTAGGGGGACAGGGGGATTCCAATGAGCAGTTCTTC. Filled out from reference TRBV7-6 and TRBJ2-1, the complete variable domain reads GAGVSQSPRYKVTKRGQDVALRCDPISGHVSLYWYRQALGQGPEFLTYFNYEAQQDKSGLPNDRFSAERPEGSISTLTIQRTEQRDSAMYRCASSLGGQGDSNEQFFGPGTRLTVL.

The V and J genes are TRBV6-1 and TRBJ2-7; 12 bases are a match to TRBD1. Germline V gene lookup returns CDR1 MNHNS and CDR2 SASEGT. There are 17 residues in the CDR3. After removal of 2 bases from V and 4 bases from J, the junction contained 9 bases not matched to a gene. For the CDR3, the DNA is TGTGCCAGCAGTGAAAGTATTTGGGACAGGGGGCTTTACGAGCAGTACTTC. Its translation: CASSESIWDRGLYEQYF.

This chain uses TRBV11-3 with TRBJ2-1; weak D call: TRBD1 (5 bases). This CDR3 is 16 amino acids long. The germline V and J ends were trimmed by 1 base and 8 bases, with 18 bases remaining between them. Germline V gene sequence: CDR1 SGHNT, CDR2 YENEEA. The CDR3 DNA sequence: TGTGCCAGCAGCTTAGGGTACAGGAAGGTTATGCATGAGCAGTTCTTC. Its protein product is CASSLGYRKVMHEQFF.

The V call is TRBV3-1 (or the pseudogene TRBV3-2), the J call TRBJ1-6, with 9 positions matching TRBD1. V lost 4 bases, J lost 4 bases, and 5 bases stayed unmatched. CDR3 length: 16 residues. Germline V gives CDR1 LGHDT, CDR2 YNNKEL (reference sequence). CDR3 bases: TGTGCCAGCAGCCGTACGACAGGGGGGTATAATTCACCCCTCCACTTT. It specifies CASSRTTGGYNSPLHF.

The gene calls are TRBV6-1 and TRBJ2-1, with D possibly matching TRBD1 (5 bases). CDR1 MNHNS and CDR2 SASEGT come from the germline V gene. This CDR3 contains 14 residues. Trimming took 1 base from V and 8 from J, leaving 12 bases between them. The CDR3 region has the DNA TGTGCCAGCAGTGAAGGGGGCCATGTCTATGAGCAGTTCTTC. Translated, it gives CASSEGGHVYEQFF.

With regard to this clone: Distinct nucleotide sequences in the sample also encode this CDR3. This chain connects TRBV3-1 (or the pseudogene TRBV3-2) to TRBJ2-7; unclear D gene. This CDR3 contains 13 residues. Per germline, CDR1 LGHDT and CDR2 YNNKEL (reference sequence). V lost 1 base and J lost 2, with 6 bases in between. For the CDR3, the DNA is TGTGCCAGCAGCCAAGGACCGACCTACGAGCAGTACTTC. Its translation: CASSQGPTYEQYF.